Listed below are T cell receptor beta chains from one sample, sequenced in a study of blood T cell repertoires in COVID-19. TCRdb's table, derived via immunoSEQ multiplex PCR, lists solely in-frame clones and lacks some. This sample yields about 250,000 clones, of which about nine tenths are seen a single time; 0.94% belongs to the top ten. Sequencing was done on a sample of peripheral blood. The receptors originated from a woman aged 40-49 years who had recovered from COVID-19. CDR3s include the opening cysteine and the closing phenylalanine or tryptophan. The D gene is left open where the match is weak. The size entry is marked missing in some rows and otherwise reads once, few, many or a size class.

V gene: TRBV11-2
J gene: TRBJ1-2
clone size: -
D gene: -
CDR3 DNA: TGTGCCAGCAGCTTCGACAGAGACGTCTCCTATGGCTACACCTTC
CDR3 protein: CASSFDRDVSYGYTF

V gene: TRBV6-4
J gene: TRBJ2-1
clone size: -
D gene: TRBD2
CDR3 DNA: TGTGCCAGCAGTGTTTCCCCCTTAGCGGGAGGGTACAATGAGCAGTTCTTC
CDR3 protein: CASSVSPLAGGYNEQFF

V gene: TRBV18
J gene: TRBJ2-3
clone size: -
D gene: TRBD1
CDR3 DNA: TGTGCCAGCTCTCGGGTAGACAGGGTCGGAGATACGCAGTATTTT
CDR3 protein: CASSRVDRVGDTQYF

V gene: TRBV29-1
J gene: TRBJ2-4
clone size: once
D gene: -
CDR3 DNA: TGCAGCGTCCAGTCGCCAGGCAGAATTCAGTACTTC
CDR3 protein: CSVQSPGRIQYF

V gene: TRBV7-9
J gene: TRBJ2-5
clone size: -
D gene: -
CDR3 DNA: TGTGCCAGCAGCATAGGAGGGGGGGATCTTGAGACCCAGTACTTC
CDR3 protein: CASSIGGGDLETQYF

V gene: TRBV30
J gene: TRBJ2-3
clone size: -
D gene: TRBD2
CDR3 DNA: TGTGCCTGGAGTGTACAAGGTAGCGGGAGTGGGGGGCTTGGCACAGATACGCAGTATTTT
CDR3 protein: CAWSVQGSGSGGLGTDTQYF

V gene: TRBV13
J gene: TRBJ1-4
clone size: -
D gene: -
CDR3 DNA: TGTGCCAGCAGCTCTGCCGAGACAGGAGGATATGCAACTAATGAAAAACTGTTTTTT
CDR3 protein: CASSSAETGGYATNEKLFF

V gene: TRBV2
J gene: TRBJ1-2
clone size: -
D gene: -
CDR3 DNA: TGTGCCTTCGGAGGGGAAGGGAACTATGGCTACACCTTC
CDR3 protein: CAFGGEGNYGYTF

V gene: TRBV2
J gene: TRBJ2-1
clone size: few
D gene: TRBD2
CDR3 DNA: TGTGCCAGCAGTAAATGGACTAGCGGGCTCTCCTACAATGAGCAGTTCTTC
CDR3 protein: CASSKWTSGLSYNEQFF

V gene: TRBV5-4
J gene: TRBJ2-5
clone size: -
D gene: TRBD1
CDR3 DNA: TGTGCCAGCAGCCTGGACAGGGGCCAAGAGACCCAGTACTTC
CDR3 protein: CASSLDRGQETQYF

V gene: TRBV27
J gene: TRBJ2-2
clone size: -
D gene: TRBD2
CDR3 DNA: TGTGCCAGCAGTAAAGCGGGGGGGCGGAACACCGGGGAGCTGTTTTTT
CDR3 protein: CASSKAGGRNTGELFF

V gene: TRBV27
J gene: TRBJ1-5
clone size: -
D gene: -
CDR3 DNA: TGTGCCAGCAGTTTGGCATGGGGGGTCAGGGAACAGCCCCAGCATTTT
CDR3 protein: CASSLAWGVREQPQHF

V gene: TRBV7-9
J gene: TRBJ1-2
clone size: -
D gene: -
CDR3 DNA: TGTGCCAGCAGCATGAGAAATACGGGGGATGGCTACACCTTC
CDR3 protein: CASSMRNTGDGYTF

V gene: TRBV11-2
J gene: TRBJ2-7
clone size: -
D gene: -
CDR3 DNA: TGTGCCAGCAGCTTAGTTAGGAACAGGCCAGACTTCTACGAGCAGTACTTC
CDR3 protein: CASSLVRNRPDFYEQYF

V gene: TRBV6-1
J gene: TRBJ2-7
clone size: once
D gene: TRBD1
CDR3 DNA: TGTGCCAGCAGTGATGTTACCGGGACAGGGAGTTTCGAGCAGTACTTC
CDR3 protein: CASSDVTGTGSFEQYF

V gene: TRBV12-3/TRBV12-4
J gene: TRBJ2-5
clone size: -
D gene: TRBD1
CDR3 DNA: TGTGCCACCGGGACAGGGGTCGGGGAGACCCAGTACTTC
CDR3 protein: CATGTGVGETQYF

V gene: TRBV28
J gene: TRBJ2-7
clone size: few
D gene: TRBD1
CDR3 DNA: TGTGCCAGCAGTGGGGGACAGGGCAGAAGTTTCGCCCTGTCCTACGAGCAGTACTTC
CDR3 protein: CASSGGQGRSFALSYEQYF

V gene: TRBV27
J gene: TRBJ2-1
clone size: -
D gene: TRBD2
CDR3 DNA: TGTGCCAGCAGTTACATGGGACTAGCGGTAATCGGTAATGAGCAGTTCTTC
CDR3 protein: CASSYMGLAVIGNEQFF

V gene: TRBV5-4
J gene: TRBJ2-1
clone size: -
D gene: TRBD2
CDR3 DNA: TGTGCCAGCAGCTTCCTAGCGGGAGTGGATGAGCAGTTCTTC
CDR3 protein: CASSFLAGVDEQFF

V gene: TRBV18
J gene: TRBJ2-2
clone size: few
D gene: TRBD2
CDR3 DNA: TGTGCCAGCTCACGCGCTCTAGCGGGAGCCTCGAACACCGGGGAGCTGTTTTTT
CDR3 protein: CASSRALAGASNTGELFF

V gene: TRBV5-5
J gene: TRBJ1-5
clone size: -
D gene: TRBD1
CDR3 DNA: TGTGCCAGCAGCTTGGGCACAGGGGAACAGCCCCAGCATTTT
CDR3 protein: CASSLGTGEQPQHF

V gene: TRBV9
J gene: TRBJ2-1
clone size: -
D gene: -
CDR3 DNA: TGTGCCAGCAGCGCGGGGATGGGATGGGTGAATGAGCAGTTCTTC
CDR3 protein: CASSAGMGWVNEQFF

V gene: TRBV28
J gene: TRBJ2-1
clone size: -
D gene: -
CDR3 DNA: TGTGCCAGCAGTTTATCCCCGCGGGGATCCTACAATGAGCAGTTCTTC
CDR3 protein: CASSLSPRGSYNEQFF

V gene: TRBV27
J gene: TRBJ2-1
clone size: -
D gene: TRBD2
CDR3 DNA: TGTGCCACCTCTGCGGGGGGGCGAGGCAATGAGCAGTTCTTC
CDR3 protein: CATSAGGRGNEQFF

V gene: TRBV30
J gene: TRBJ2-7
clone size: -
D gene: TRBD1
CDR3 DNA: TGTGCCTGGAGTGCCCTACAGGGGAACGAGCAGTACTTC
CDR3 protein: CAWSALQGNEQYF

V gene: TRBV4-2
J gene: TRBJ1-2
clone size: -
D gene: TRBD1
CDR3 DNA: TGTGCCAGCAGCCAAGACGACAGGGAAACCTATGGCTACACCTTC
CDR3 protein: CASSQDDRETYGYTF

V gene: TRBV19
J gene: TRBJ1-5
clone size: -
D gene: -
CDR3 DNA: TGTGCCAGTAGTGCGGACGGACAGTTGAATCAGCCCCAGCATTTT
CDR3 protein: CASSADGQLNQPQHF

V gene: TRBV10-3
J gene: TRBJ2-2
clone size: -
D gene: TRBD1
CDR3 DNA: TGTGCCATCAGCGCCCCGGGACAGGGCACCGGGGAGCTGTTTTTT
CDR3 protein: CAISAPGQGTGELFF